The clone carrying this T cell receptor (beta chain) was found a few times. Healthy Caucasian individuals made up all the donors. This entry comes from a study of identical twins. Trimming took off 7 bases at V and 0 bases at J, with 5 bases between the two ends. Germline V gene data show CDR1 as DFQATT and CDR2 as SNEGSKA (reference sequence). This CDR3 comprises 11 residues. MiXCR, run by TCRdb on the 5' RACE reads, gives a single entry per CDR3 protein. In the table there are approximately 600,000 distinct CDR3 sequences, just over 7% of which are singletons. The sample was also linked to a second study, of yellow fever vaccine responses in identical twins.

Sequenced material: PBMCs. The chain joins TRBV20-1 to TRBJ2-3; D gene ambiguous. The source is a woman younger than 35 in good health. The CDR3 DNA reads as TGCAGTGTTAGTAGCACAGATACGCAGTATTTT. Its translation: CSVSSTDTQYF.